The rows below give T cell receptor beta chains drawn from one sample of a study of cytomegalovirus exposure and HLA in healthy donors. Produced via immunoSEQ multiplex PCR; TCRdb's table is partial and in-frame only. The sample records approximately 190,000 clones, around four fifths being singletons. The sequenced material came from PBMCs. These receptors all stem from a man aged 35 to 55 in good health and CMV-seropositive. CDR3s include the opening cysteine and the closing phenylalanine or tryptophan. The D gene is left open where the match is weak. Clone size, where shown, is once, few, many, or a class for clones that have expanded.

>NA|TRBV29-1|TRBJ1-1|NA
CSVKDSWTNTEAFF
TGCAGCGTTAAGGACAGTTGGACGAACACTGAAGCTTTCTTT
>TRBD1|TRBV9|TRBJ2-7|NA
CASSFSDRAYEQYF
TGTGCCAGCAGCTTCTCGGACAGGGCCTACGAGCAGTACTTC
>NA|TRBV27|TRBJ1-1|NA
CASIRQVGATEAFF
TGTGCCAGCATCAGACAGGTCGGGGCCACTGAAGCTTTCTTT
>NA|TRBV9|TRBJ2-1|once
CASSGLADSYNEQFF
TGTGCCAGCAGCGGGCTCGCTGACTCCTACAATGAGCAGTTCTTC
>NA|TRBV9|TRBJ2-7|NA
CASSVDVRTYEQYF
TGTGCCAGCAGCGTAGATGTCAGAACCTACGAGCAGTACTTC
>TRBD1|TRBV27|TRBJ1-2|NA
CASGQGDGYTF
TGTGCCAGCGGACAGGGCGATGGCTACACCTTC
>NA|TRBV29-1|TRBJ2-3|NA
CSVDYSTDTQYF
TGCAGCGTTGACTACAGCACAGATACGCAGTATTTT
>NA|TRBV28|TRBJ2-2|NA
CASSLGIRVTGELFF
TGTGCCAGCAGTCTCGGAATCCGGGTCACCGGGGAGCTGTTTTTT
>TRBD1|TRBV25-1|TRBJ2-1|NA
CASSGKGAGNEQFF
TGTGCCAGCAGTGGGAAGGGGGCTGGGAATGAGCAGTTCTTC
>NA|TRBV7-3|TRBJ2-2|NA
CASSLAKGSELFF
TGTGCCAGCAGCTTAGCGAAGGGGTCGGAGCTGTTTTTT
>TRBD2|TRBV10-3|TRBJ2-3|NA
CAISSGLAGRLSTDTQYF
TGTGCCATCAGCTCTGGGCTAGCGGGTCGCCTTAGCACAGATACGCAGTATTTT
>NA|TRBV2|TRBJ2-3|NA
CASSEALRGNTDTQYF
TGTGCCAGCAGTGAAGCGCTTCGGGGGAACACAGATACGCAGTATTTT
>TRBD2|TRBV2|TRBJ2-7|NA
CASSDVGLDSYEQYF
TGTGCCAGCAGTGATGTAGGACTAGACTCCTACGAGCAGTACTTC
>TRBD1|TRBV6-5|TRBJ1-4|NA
CASGGQVNEKLFF
TGTGCCAGCGGGGGACAGGTTAATGAAAAACTGTTTTTT
>NA|TRBV11-3|TRBJ1-1|once
CASSLGGSGKNTEAFF
TGTGCCAGCAGCTTAGGAGGGTCCGGGAAGAACACTGAAGCTTTCTTT
>TRBD1|TRBV6-5|TRBJ1-1|NA
CASSKTGLNTEAFF
TGTGCCAGCAGTAAGACAGGGCTGAACACTGAAGCTTTCTTT
>NA|TRBV19|TRBJ1-4|NA
CASSLGTTTNEKLFF
TGTGCCAGTAGTTTGGGGACAACGACTAATGAAAAACTGTTTTTT
>TRBD2|TRBV5-1|TRBJ2-7|NA
CASSYGRIAGTPEYEQYF
TGCGCCAGCAGTTACGGTCGAATAGCGGGCACCCCGGAATACGAGCAGTACTTC
>NA|TRBV29-1|TRBJ1-2|NA
CSVQGGARYGYTF
TGCAGCGTCCAAGGGGGGGCTCGCTATGGCTACACCTTC
>TRBD1|TRBV12-5|TRBJ2-1|NA
CASGGQGAYNEQFF
TGTGCTAGTGGTGGGCAGGGGGCCTACAATGAGCAGTTCTTC
>TRBD2|TRBV5-1|TRBJ2-1|NA
CASSLLAGVGNEQFF
TGCGCCAGCAGCTTACTAGCGGGAGTTGGAAATGAGCAGTTCTTC
>NA|TRBV7-9|TRBJ2-5|few
CASSLPGRGVQETQYF
TGTGCCAGCAGCTTACCCGGGAGAGGTGTTCAAGAGACCCAGTACTTC
>TRBD2|TRBV6-1|TRBJ2-7|NA
CASSLTSGSVHEQYF
TGTGCCAGCAGCCTTACTAGCGGGAGCGTCCACGAGCAGTACTTC
>NA|TRBV28|TRBJ2-3|NA
CASSHVGDTDTQYF
TGTGCCAGCAGCCATGTCGGGGACACAGATACGCAGTATTTT
>TRBD1|TRBV5-5|TRBJ1-5|NA
CASSGDRADQPQHF
TGTGCCAGCAGCGGGGACAGGGCGGACCAGCCCCAGCATTTT
>NA|TRBV19|TRBJ1-2|NA
CASSIYPGDYGYTF
TGTGCCAGTAGTATATACCCAGGGGACTATGGCTACACCTTC
>NA|TRBV7-9|TRBJ2-6|NA
CASSLTIAGANVLTF
TGTGCCAGCAGCTTAACTATCGCCGGGGCCAACGTCCTGACTTTC
>NA|TRBV11-1|TRBJ1-2|NA
CASSFQGNAGDGYTF
TGTGCCAGCAGCTTCCAAGGGAACGCGGGGGACGGCTACACCTTC
>NA|TRBV27|TRBJ2-2|NA
CASSQSTAGELFF
TGTGCCAGCAGTCAAAGTACGGCCGGGGAGCTGTTTTTT
>NA|TRBV7-2|TRBJ2-5|NA
CASSGGTATETQYF
TGTGCCAGCAGCGGCGGGACAGCTACAGAGACCCAGTACTTC
>NA|TRBV9|TRBJ1-5|NA
CASSVGQTNQPQHF
TGTGCCAGCAGCGTAGGACAAACTAATCAGCCCCAGCATTTT
>NA|TRBV2|TRBJ2-7|NA
CASRLLQGMHEQYF
TGTGCCAGCAGGTTACTACAGGGCATGCACGAGCAGTACTTC
>NA|TRBV18|TRBJ1-5|NA
CASSPQPGNQPQHF
TGTGCCAGCTCACCACAGCCCGGGAATCAGCCCCAGCATTTT
>NA|TRBV2|TRBJ2-7|NA
CATYWGDSYEQYF
TGTGCCACCTACTGGGGGGATTCCTACGAGCAGTACTTC